The 18 T cell receptor beta chains below all came from one sample that was sequenced in a study of shared clonotypes between healthy human individuals. Sequenced by immunoSEQ multiplex PCR; TCRdb stores in-frame clones only, minus some. The sample shows about 1.5 million clones, roughly 96% of them seen only once. Specimen: naive CD4+ T cells sorted from blood. Subset indicated: CD45RA+ positively selected. The source is a man between 25 and 39 years old in good health.

As to this clone: Other DNA sequences in the sample encode the same CDR3. This chain joins TRBV28 and TRBJ1-2; D perhaps matches TRBD1 (5 bases). Germline-derived CDR1 and CDR2 are MDHEN and SYDVKM. V lost 1 base and J 5 bases, leaving 11 bases between the germline ends. The CDR3 length is 14 residues. For the CDR3, the DNA is TGTGCCAGCAGTTTATCTCCCGGGGGATATGGCTACACCTTC. It encodes CASSLSPGGYGYTF.

In regard to this clone: Other DNA sequences in this sample translate to the same CDR3. The gene calls are TRBV14 and TRBJ2-5; D remains unclear. CDR3 size: 13 residues. Germline V gene sequence: CDR1 SGHDN, CDR2 FVKESK. V was shortened by 0 bases and J by 2 bases, with 4 bases between the two germline ends. The DNA for the CDR3 is TGTGCCAGCAGCCAAGACTTACAAGAGACCCAGTACTTC. Translated, it gives CASSQDLQETQYF.

As regards this clone: Within the sample, other DNA sequences also encode this same CDR3. The chain recombines TRBV28 with TRBJ2-7; 9 bases are shared with TRBD2. The V gene end was trimmed by 1 base and the J gene end by 7 bases; junction bases not matched to a gene: 5. CDR1 and CDR2 (germline): MDHEN, SYDVKM. This CDR3 is 14 amino acids long. The CDR3 sequence is CASSLLAGVGEQYF. The CDR3 region has the DNA TGTGCCAGCAGTTTATTAGCGGGAGTCGGGGAGCAGTACTTC.

The chain combines TRBV5-4 with TRBJ2-5, with D tentatively TRBD1 or TRBD2 (6 bases each). Trimming took off 1 base at V and 5 bases at J, with 12 bases between the two ends. The CDR3 sequence is 14 residues long. In germline, CDR1 is SGHNT, CDR2 YYREEE (reference sequence). CDR3 DNA sequence: TGTGCCAGCAGCTTGCGGGGGCTAGTTGAGACCCAGTACTTC. This gives the protein CASSLRGLVETQYF.

The rearrangement joins TRBV7-8 to TRBJ2-7; 10 bases map to TRBD2. Germline assignment: CDR1 SGHVS and CDR2 FQNEAQ. The CDR3 has 16 residues. Trimming cost V 4 bases and J 5 bases; bases outside gene matches: 11. CDR3 DNA: TGTGCCAGCAGCTCAGTTAGCGGGAGGCCCTTCCACGAGCAGTACTTC. It translates to CASSSVSGRPFHEQYF.

The chain is built from TRBV4-1 and TRBJ2-6; D is undetermined. V was pared by 4 bases and J by 4 bases, with 23 bases between. Germline lookup yields CDR1 MGHRA and CDR2 YSYEKL. The CDR3 is made up of 19 amino acids. The CDR3 sequence: CASSLEGFTTVVGANVLTF. The DNA for the CDR3 is TGCGCCAGCAGCCTGGAAGGGTTCACCACAGTCGTGGGGGCCAACGTCCTGACTTTC.

The chain has TRBV28 and TRBJ2-7; TRBD2 matches 7 bases. Per germline, CDR1 MDHEN and CDR2 SYDVKM. This CDR3 region has 15 residues. V was pared by 3 bases and J by 4 bases, with 9 bases of the junction left unmatched. The CDR3 is CASSFNGRRSYEQYF. In DNA, the CDR3 is TGTGCCAGCAGTTTTAACGGGAGGCGATCATACGAGCAGTACTTC.

This chain links TRBV10-2 with TRBJ2-1, with TRBD2 matching over 8 bases. Germline V CDR1 and CDR2: WSHSY, SAAADI. CDR3 length: 16 residues. V was clipped by 7 bases and J by 2 bases; unmatched bases: 10. This CDR3 reads CASNGLARGAYNEQFF. The CDR3 region has the DNA TGCGCCAGCAACGGACTAGCTAGAGGGGCCTACAATGAGCAGTTCTTC.

The rearrangement joins TRBV5-4 to TRBJ2-1, with D tentatively TRBD1 (6 bases). Germline V gene data show CDR1 as SGHNT and CDR2 as YYREEE (reference sequence). This CDR3 has 15 residues. The ends were cut back, 4 bases at V and 0 bases at J, with 11 bases in the middle. This CDR3 is CASSIGQTSYNEQFF. CDR3 coding DNA: TGTGCCAGCAGCATAGGACAGACCTCCTACAATGAGCAGTTCTTC.

This chain connects TRBV29-1 to TRBJ2-7; 11 bases agree with TRBD2. CDR3 size: 14 residues. V was pared by 2 bases and J by 2 bases, with 2 bases of the junction left unmatched. The germline V gene has CDR1 SQVTM and CDR2 ANQGSEA. CDR3 DNA: TGCAGCGTTGAAATACTAGCGGGAGCCTACGAGCAGTACTTC. It specifies CSVEILAGAYEQYF.

The rearrangement links TRBV6-6 to TRBJ1-2; D remains unclear. CDR1 MNHNY and CDR2 SVGAGI come from the germline V gene (reference sequence). This CDR3 is built from 13 residues. The V gene lost 6 bases and the J gene lost 6 bases, with 14 bases spanning the gap. The CDR3 sequence is CASSTTRNNGYTF. The CDR3 nucleotides are TGTGCCAGCAGCACCACACGGAACAATGGCTACACCTTC.

This clone was counted once. This chain links TRBV11-2 with TRBJ1-4; no clear D. V was shortened by 5 bases and J by 4 bases, with 8 bases between the two germline ends. Germline CDR1 and CDR2: SGHAT and FQNNGV. This CDR3 contains 13 residues. In DNA, the CDR3 is TGTGCCAGCAGCCGGGTTGTTAATGAAAAACTGTTTTTT. Amino acid sequence: CASSRVVNEKLFF.

The rearrangement links TRBV28 to TRBJ2-6; D is uncertain. Germline V gene data show CDR1 as MDHEN and CDR2 as SYDVKM. The CDR3 loop spans 14 amino acids. Between the trimmed V and J ends, which lost 5 bases and 4 bases, there was a span of 9 bases. DNA for the CDR3: TGTGCCAGCAGTCCGAACGGCGGGGCCAACGTCCTGACTTTC. It encodes CASSPNGGANVLTF.

The chain joins TRBV7-9 to TRBJ2-1; D may match TRBD1 or TRBD2 (5 bases each). The V end was cut by 7 bases, the J end by 0 bases, with 10 bases between. Germline V lookup: CDR1 SEHNR, CDR2 FQNEAQ (reference sequence). The CDR3 has 14 residues. The CDR3 nucleotides read TGTGCCAGCACTCGGGACGTCTCCTACAATGAGCAGTTCTTC. Protein sequence: CASTRDVSYNEQFF.

The CDR3 region is CASSLSGRPETQYF. CDR3 DNA sequence: TGCGCCAGCAGCTTGAGCGGGCGACCAGAGACCCAGTACTTC. This chain links TRBV5-1 with TRBJ2-5, with D perhaps matching TRBD2 (6 bases). The ends were cut back, 1 base at V and 4 bases at J, with 11 bases in the middle. Per the germline V gene, CDR1 is SGHRS and CDR2 is YFSETQ. This CDR3 contains 14 residues. Variable domain in full (rest from reference TRBV5-1 and TRBJ2-5): KAGVTQTPRYLIKTRGQQVTLSCSPISGHRSVSWYQQTPGQGLQFLFEYFSETQRNKGNFPGRFSGRQFSNSRSEMNVSTLELGDSALYLCASSLSGRPETQYFGPGTRLLVL.

The chain joins TRBV6-5 to TRBJ2-5, with D perhaps matching TRBD1 or TRBD2 (5 bases each). Germline V gene sequence: CDR1 MNHEY, CDR2 SVGAGI. V shed 5 bases and J shed 4 bases, with 17 bases lying between them. This CDR3 contains 15 residues. For the CDR3, the DNA is TGTGCCAGCAGTAATCCGGCCATGGGACGAGAGACCCAGTACTTC. Its translation is CASSNPAMGRETQYF.

This chain links TRBV5-5 with TRBJ2-5, with D perhaps assigned TRBD1 or TRBD2 (5 bases each). The V and J ends lost 1 base and 5 bases respectively, with 18 bases between them. Germline CDR1 and CDR2: SGHKS and YYEKEE (reference sequence). The CDR3 covers 16 residues. CDR3: CASSLNSGTAVETQYF. The CDR3 DNA reads as TGTGCCAGCAGCTTGAACTCCGGGACGGCTGTGGAGACCCAGTACTTC.

The chain joins TRBV27 to TRBJ2-5, with 12 bases matching TRBD2. From germline, CDR1 is MNHEY and CDR2 SMNVEV (reference sequence). The CDR3 runs 16 residues. V lost 5 bases, J lost 4 bases, and 8 bases stayed unmatched. The CDR3 spells CASSHSTSGSGETQYF. The CDR3 bases are TGTGCCAGCAGTCACTCGACTAGCGGGAGCGGAGAGACCCAGTACTTC.